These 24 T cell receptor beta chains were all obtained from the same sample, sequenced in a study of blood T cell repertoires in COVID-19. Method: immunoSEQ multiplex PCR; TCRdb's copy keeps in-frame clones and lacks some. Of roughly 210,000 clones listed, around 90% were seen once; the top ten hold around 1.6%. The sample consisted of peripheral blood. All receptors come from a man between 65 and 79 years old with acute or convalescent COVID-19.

Written as DNA, the CDR3 is TGTGCCAGCAGTGCCCCTCAGAGACTTCAGTTCTTC. Amino acid sequence: CASSAPQRLQFF. This chain joins TRBV6-2 or TRBV6-3 and TRBJ2-1, with unresolved D. V lost 5 bases, J lost 13 bases, and 15 bases lay in between. This CDR3 has 12 amino acids. CDR1 is MNHEY and CDR2 is SVGEGT in the germline V gene.

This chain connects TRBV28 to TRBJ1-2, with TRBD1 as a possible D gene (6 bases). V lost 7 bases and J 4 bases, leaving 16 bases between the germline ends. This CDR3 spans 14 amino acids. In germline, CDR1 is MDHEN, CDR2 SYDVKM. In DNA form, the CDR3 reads TGTGCCAGCACCTTGACAGGCAAACTCTATGGCTACACCTTC. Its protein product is CASTLTGKLYGYTF.

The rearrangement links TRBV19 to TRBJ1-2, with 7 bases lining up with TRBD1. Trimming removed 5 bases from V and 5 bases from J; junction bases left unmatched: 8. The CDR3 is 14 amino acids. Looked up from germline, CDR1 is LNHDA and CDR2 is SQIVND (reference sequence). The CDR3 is CASSFTGVRYGYTF. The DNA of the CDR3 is TGTGCCAGTAGTTTTACAGGGGTGAGGTATGGCTACACCTTC.

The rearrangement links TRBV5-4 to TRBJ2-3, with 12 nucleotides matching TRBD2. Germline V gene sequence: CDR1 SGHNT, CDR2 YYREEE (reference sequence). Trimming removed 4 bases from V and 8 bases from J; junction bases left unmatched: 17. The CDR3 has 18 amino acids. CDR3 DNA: TGTGCCAGCAGCCTGAAGGGCCTAGCGGGAGGGACCTCCGGTACGCAGTATTTT. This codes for CASSLKGLAGGTSGTQYF.

This CDR3 reads CASQRGSRSESNEKLFF. For the CDR3, the DNA is TGTGCCAGTCAAAGGGGCAGCCGGTCGGAGTCTAATGAAAAACTGTTTTTT. The V call is TRBV19, the J call TRBJ1-4; tentative D call: TRBD1 (5 bases). The germline V gene encodes CDR1 LNHDA and CDR2 SQIVND (reference sequence). This CDR3 region has 17 residues. Deletions cut 8 bases from V and 3 bases from J, with 22 bases between. Full variable domain (remainder filled in from reference TRBV19 and TRBJ1-4): DGGITQSPKYLFRKEGQNVTLSCEQNLNHDAMYWYRQDPGQGLRLIYYSQIVNDFQKGDIAEGYSVSREKKESFPLTVTSAQKNPTAFYLCASQRGSRSESNEKLFFGSGTQLSVL.

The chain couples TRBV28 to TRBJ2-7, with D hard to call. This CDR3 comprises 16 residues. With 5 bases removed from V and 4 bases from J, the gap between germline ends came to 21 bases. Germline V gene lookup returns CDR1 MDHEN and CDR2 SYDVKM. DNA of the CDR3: TGTGCCAGCAGTCGGAATAGCCCCCCATCGTTATACGAGCAGTACTTC. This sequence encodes CASSRNSPPSLYEQYF.

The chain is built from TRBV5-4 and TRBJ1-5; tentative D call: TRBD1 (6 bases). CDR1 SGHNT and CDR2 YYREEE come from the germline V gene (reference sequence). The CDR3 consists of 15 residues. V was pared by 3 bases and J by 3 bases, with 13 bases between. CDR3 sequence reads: CASSSGGHTNQPQHF. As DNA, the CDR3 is TGTGCCAGCAGCTCCGGGGGGCACACCAATCAGCCCCAGCATTTT.

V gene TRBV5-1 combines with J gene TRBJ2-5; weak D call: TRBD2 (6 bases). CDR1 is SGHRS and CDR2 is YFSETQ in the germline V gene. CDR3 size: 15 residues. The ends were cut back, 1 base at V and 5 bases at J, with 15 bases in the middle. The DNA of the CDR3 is TGCGCCAGCAGCTTGTACTCGGGGGACGGGGAGACCCAGTACTTC. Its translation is CASSLYSGDGETQYF.

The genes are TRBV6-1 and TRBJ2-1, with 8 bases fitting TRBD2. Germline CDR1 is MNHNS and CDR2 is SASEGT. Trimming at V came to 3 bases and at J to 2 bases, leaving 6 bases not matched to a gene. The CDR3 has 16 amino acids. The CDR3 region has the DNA TGTGCCAGCAGTGACACCACTAGCGGAACCTACAATGAGCAGTTCTTC. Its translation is CASSDTTSGTYNEQFF.

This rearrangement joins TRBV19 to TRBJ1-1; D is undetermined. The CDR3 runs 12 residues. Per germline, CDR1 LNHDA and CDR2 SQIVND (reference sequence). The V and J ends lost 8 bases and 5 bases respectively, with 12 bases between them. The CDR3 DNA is TGTGCCAGTCTCGCGGGCAGAACTGAAGCTTTCTTT. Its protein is CASLAGRTEAFF.

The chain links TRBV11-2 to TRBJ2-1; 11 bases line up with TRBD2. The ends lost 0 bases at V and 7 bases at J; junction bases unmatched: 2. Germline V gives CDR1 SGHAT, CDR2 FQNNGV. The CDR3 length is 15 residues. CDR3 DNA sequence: TGTGCCAGCAGCTTAGAGACTAGCGGGATTAATGAGCAGTTCTTC. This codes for CASSLETSGINEQFF.

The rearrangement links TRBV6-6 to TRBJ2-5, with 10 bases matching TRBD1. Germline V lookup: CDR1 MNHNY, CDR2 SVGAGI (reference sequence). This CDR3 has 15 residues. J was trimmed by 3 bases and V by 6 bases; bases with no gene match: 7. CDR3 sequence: CASSDRTGGKETQYF. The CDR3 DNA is TGTGCCAGCAGCGACCGGACAGGGGGAAAAGAGACCCAGTACTTC.

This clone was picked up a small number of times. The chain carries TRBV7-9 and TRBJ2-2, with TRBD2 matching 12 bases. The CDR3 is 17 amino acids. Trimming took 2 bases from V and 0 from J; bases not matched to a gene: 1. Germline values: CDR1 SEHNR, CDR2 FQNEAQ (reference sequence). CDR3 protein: CASSLRLAGANTGELFF. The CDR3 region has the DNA TGTGCCAGCAGCTTAAGACTAGCGGGAGCGAACACCGGGGAGCTGTTTTTT. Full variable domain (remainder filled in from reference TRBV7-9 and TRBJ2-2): DTGVSQNPRHKITKRGQNVTFRCDPISEHNRLYWYRQTLGQGPEFLTYFQNEAQLEKSRLLSDRFSAERPKGSFSTLEIQRTEQGDSAMYLCASSLRLAGANTGELFFGEGSRLTVL.

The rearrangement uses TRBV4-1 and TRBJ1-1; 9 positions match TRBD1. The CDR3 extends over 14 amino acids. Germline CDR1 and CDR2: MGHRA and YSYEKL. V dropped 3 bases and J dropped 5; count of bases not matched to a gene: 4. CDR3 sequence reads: CASSQADRGTEAFF. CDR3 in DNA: TGCGCCAGCAGCCAGGCAGACAGGGGGACTGAAGCTTTCTTT.

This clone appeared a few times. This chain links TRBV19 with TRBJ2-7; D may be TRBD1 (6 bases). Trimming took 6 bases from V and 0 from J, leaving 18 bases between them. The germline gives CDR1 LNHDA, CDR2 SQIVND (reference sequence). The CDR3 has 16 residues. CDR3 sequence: CASRGHQGTSSYEQYF. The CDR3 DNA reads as TGTGCCAGTAGGGGACACCAGGGGACGAGCTCCTACGAGCAGTACTTC.

The CDR3 coding sequence is TGTGCCAGCAGCTTGGGTCCTAGCGGGATGCTCTCAGATACGCAGTATTTT. It yields the protein CASSLGPSGMLSDTQYF. The chain has TRBV5-6 and TRBJ2-3, with 9 bases that match TRBD2. J gave up 4 bases and V 0 bases, and 9 bases lay outside the gene matches. The germline CDR1 and CDR2 sequences are SGHDT and YYEEEE. This CDR3 is built from 17 residues.

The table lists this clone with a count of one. The CDR3 loop reads CASSSFYEQYF. CDR3 DNA: TGTGCCAGCAGTTCCTTCTACGAGCAGTACTTC. The rearrangement joins TRBV6-5 to TRBJ2-7; no reliable D call. The V gene lost 4 bases and the J gene lost 3 bases, with 4 bases spanning the gap. The CDR3 covers 11 residues. Germline V CDR1 and CDR2: MNHEY, SVGAGI.

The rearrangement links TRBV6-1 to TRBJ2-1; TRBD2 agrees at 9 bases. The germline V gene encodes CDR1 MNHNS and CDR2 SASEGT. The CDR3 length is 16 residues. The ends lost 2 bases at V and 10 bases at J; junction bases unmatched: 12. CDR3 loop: CASSEKRAGGRREQFF. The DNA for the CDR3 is TGTGCCAGCAGTGAAAAGAGGGCGGGAGGGCGCCGCGAGCAGTTCTTC.

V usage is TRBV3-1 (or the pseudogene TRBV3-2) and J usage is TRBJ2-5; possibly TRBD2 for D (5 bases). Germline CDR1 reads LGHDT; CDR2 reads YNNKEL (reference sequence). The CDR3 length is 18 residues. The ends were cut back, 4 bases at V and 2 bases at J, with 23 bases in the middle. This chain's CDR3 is CASSPQFGGQGKQETQYF. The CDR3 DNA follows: TGTGCCAGCAGCCCCCAGTTCGGCGGGCAAGGTAAACAAGAGACCCAGTACTTC.

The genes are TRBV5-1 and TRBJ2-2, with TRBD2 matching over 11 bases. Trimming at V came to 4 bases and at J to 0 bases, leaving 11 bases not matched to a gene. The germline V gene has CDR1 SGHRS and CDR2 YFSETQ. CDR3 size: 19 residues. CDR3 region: CASSTGGWTSGSNTGELFF. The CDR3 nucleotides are TGCGCCAGCAGCACCGGAGGGTGGACTAGCGGGTCGAACACCGGGGAGCTGTTTTTT. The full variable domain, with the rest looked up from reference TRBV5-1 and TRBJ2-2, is KAGVTQTPRYLIKTRGQQVTLSCSPISGHRSVSWYQQTPGQGLQFLFEYFSETQRNKGNFPGRFSGRQFSNSRSEMNVSTLELGDSALYLCASSTGGWTSGSNTGELFFGEGSRLTVL.

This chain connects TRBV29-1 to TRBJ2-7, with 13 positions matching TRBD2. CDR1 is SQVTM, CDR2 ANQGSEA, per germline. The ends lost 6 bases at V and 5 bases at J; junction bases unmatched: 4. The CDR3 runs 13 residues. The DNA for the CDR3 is TGCAGCGTCGGGACTAGCGGGACGAACGAGCAGTACTTC. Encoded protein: CSVGTSGTNEQYF.

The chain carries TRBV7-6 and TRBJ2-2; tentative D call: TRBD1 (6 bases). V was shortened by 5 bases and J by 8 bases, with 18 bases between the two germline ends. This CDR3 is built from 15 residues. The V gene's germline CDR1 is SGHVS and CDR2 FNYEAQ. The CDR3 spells CASSPLGAGAGELFF. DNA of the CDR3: TGTGCCAGCAGCCCGTTGGGGGCCGGCGCGGGGGAGCTGTTTTTT. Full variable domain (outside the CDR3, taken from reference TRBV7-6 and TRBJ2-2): GAGVSQSPRYKVTKRGQDVALRCDPISGHVSLYWYRQALGQGPEFLTYFNYEAQQDKSGLPNDRFSAERPEGSISTLTIQRTEQRDSAMYRCASSPLGAGAGELFFGEGSRLTVL.

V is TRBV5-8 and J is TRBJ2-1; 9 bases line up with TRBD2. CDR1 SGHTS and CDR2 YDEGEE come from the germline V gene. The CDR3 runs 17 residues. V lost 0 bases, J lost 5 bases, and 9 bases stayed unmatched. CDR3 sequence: CASSLVVAGGPNNEQFF. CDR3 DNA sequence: TGTGCCAGCAGCTTGGTTGTTGCGGGAGGGCCTAACAATGAGCAGTTCTTC.

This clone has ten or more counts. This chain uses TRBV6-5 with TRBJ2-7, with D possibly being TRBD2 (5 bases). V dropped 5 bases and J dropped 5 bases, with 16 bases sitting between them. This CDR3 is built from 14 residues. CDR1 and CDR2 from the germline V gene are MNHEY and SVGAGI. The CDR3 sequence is CASSPTLARDEQYF. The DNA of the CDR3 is TGTGCCAGCAGTCCAACGTTAGCGCGAGACGAGCAGTACTTC.